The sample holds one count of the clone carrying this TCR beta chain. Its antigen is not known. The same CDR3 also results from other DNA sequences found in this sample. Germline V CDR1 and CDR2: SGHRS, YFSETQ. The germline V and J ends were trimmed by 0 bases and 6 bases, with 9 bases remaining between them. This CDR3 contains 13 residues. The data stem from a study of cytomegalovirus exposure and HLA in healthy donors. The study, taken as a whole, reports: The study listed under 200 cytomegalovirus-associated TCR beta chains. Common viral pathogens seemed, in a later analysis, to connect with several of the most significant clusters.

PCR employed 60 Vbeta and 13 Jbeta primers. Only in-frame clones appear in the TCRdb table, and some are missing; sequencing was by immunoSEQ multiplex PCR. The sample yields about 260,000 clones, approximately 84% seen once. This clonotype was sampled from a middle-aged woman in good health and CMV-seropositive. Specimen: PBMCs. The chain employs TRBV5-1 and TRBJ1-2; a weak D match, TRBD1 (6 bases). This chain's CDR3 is CASSLDRVDGYTF. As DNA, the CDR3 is TGCGCCAGCAGCTTGGACAGGGTCGATGGCTACACCTTC.